Here is one TCR beta chain with its context. Trimming pared 5 bases from V and 4 bases from J, leaving 6 bases between. The germline CDR1 and CDR2 sequences are SGHNT and YENEEA. The CDR3 has 12 residues. These data belong to a study of blood T cell repertoires in COVID-19. Measured with immunoSEQ multiplex PCR; TCRdb has only the in-frame clones, and not every one. The sample carries about 320,000 clones, more than 90% recorded once. Study members were between about 18 and 100 years old and lived in some 26 US regions. Exposed participants encountered a COVID-19 case during the 2 weeks preceding study entry.

This chain joins TRBV11-3 and TRBJ2-1; D gene ambiguous. Source material: PBMCs or T cells enriched from blood (not recorded which). The TCR was taken from a woman in her twenties or thirties who had been exposed to COVID-19. CDR3: CASSHSYNEQFF. The CDR3 DNA is TGTGCCAGCAGCCACTCGTACAATGAGCAGTTCTTC.